This T cell receptor beta chain was sequenced during a study of T cells in Graves' hyperthyroidism and ophthalmopathy. Recently diagnosed hyperthyroidism of less than 2 months' duration affected patients aged 18 to 65. Criteria for exclusion of patients were uncontrolled infection, other autoimmune disease, pregnancy or lactation. Using RNA transcripts as the source, TCR beta CDR3 regions were amplified. The TCR CDR3 was amplified in a first-round RT-PCR using the HTBI primer set. Using its own MiXCR run on the multiplex PCR reads, TCRdb lists one record per CDR3 protein. The sample carries a few hundred thousand distinct CDR3 sequences, more than 15% recorded once. Ten or more counts support this clonotype. Trimming left V 5 bases short and J 3 bases short, with 8 bases between. The CDR3 loop spans 11 amino acids. Germline V gene data show CDR1 as DFQATT and CDR2 as SNEGSKA (reference sequence).

The clonotype comes from a woman in her 30s with Graves' hyperthyroidism. Material: blood. V gene TRBV20-1 combines with J gene TRBJ2-7; D gene uncertain. CDR3 bases: TGCAGTGCTCCTACCAACTACGAGCAGTACTTC. It codes for CSAPTNYEQYF.